This entry lists 6 T cell receptor beta chains sequenced from one sample in a study of T cell responses to AZD1222 COVID-19 vaccine. Clones were read by immunoSEQ multiplex PCR, and TCRdb kept only the in-frame ones, dropping some. The sample lists roughly 140,000 clones, about nine tenths occurring once. Material: peripheral blood, obtained 28 days after the second AZD1222 dose. The receptor source for this set is an adult who received the AZD1222 COVID-19 vaccine.

The chain employs TRBV2 and TRBJ2-7, with D possibly matching TRBD1 (6 bases). V was cut by 10 bases and J by 3 bases, with 16 bases left in between. The CDR3 has 13 amino acids. CDR1 is SNHLY and CDR2 is FYNNEI in the germline V gene. The CDR3 DNA sequence: TGTGCCACCTCCGGGACATTCAACTACGAGCAGTACTTC. Translation: CATSGTFNYEQYF.

This CDR3 is CASSLEGVANYGYTF. CDR3 in DNA: TGCGCCAGCAGCTTGGAGGGGGTTGCTAACTATGGCTACACCTTC. The gene calls are TRBV5-1 and TRBJ1-2, with D tentatively TRBD1 (6 bases). Trimming removed 0 bases at V and 0 bases at J, with 9 bases between. Germline CDR1 SGHRS, CDR2 YFSETQ. The CDR3 sequence is 15 residues long.

This chain links TRBV2 with TRBJ2-1, with a possible D match to TRBD2 (7 bases). V lost 10 bases and J 1 base, leaving 14 bases between the germline ends. From germline, CDR1 is SNHLY and CDR2 FYNNEI. The CDR3 spans 14 residues. The CDR3 bases are TGTGCCATACCACAGGGAGGGTCCTACAATGAGCAGTTCTTC. Protein product: CAIPQGGSYNEQFF.

The rearrangement uses TRBV11-2 and TRBJ1-1; D might be TRBD1 (6 bases). The V gene's germline CDR1 is SGHAT and CDR2 FQNNGV. V was clipped by 3 bases and J by 2 bases, with 13 bases between them. The CDR3 consists of 15 residues. The CDR3 sequence: CASSFQGRGNTEAFF. CDR3 bases: TGTGCCAGCAGCTTTCAGGGGAGGGGAAACACTGAAGCTTTCTTT.

This clone was counted only a few times. This sequence joins TRBV7-8 and TRBJ1-2, with a weak D call TRBD1 (5 bases). There are 16 residues in the CDR3. From germline, CDR1 is SGHVS and CDR2 FQNEAQ. The V and J ends lost 1 base and 0 bases respectively, with 12 bases between them. The CDR3 nucleotides read TGTGCCAGCAGCTTAGGTGGGGCAACAACTAACTATGGCTACACCTTC. Translated, it gives CASSLGGATTNYGYTF.

This chain links TRBV23-1 with TRBJ1-5; TRBD1 agrees at 7 bases. TRBV23-1 is sorted into the ORF group, with uncertain function. Trimming cost V 6 bases and J 2 bases; bases outside gene matches: 7. This CDR3 is built from 15 residues. CDR3 bases: TGCGCCAGCAGACGAGAGGGGGCGGGCAATCAGCCCCAGCATTTT. It is translated as CASRREGAGNQPQHF.